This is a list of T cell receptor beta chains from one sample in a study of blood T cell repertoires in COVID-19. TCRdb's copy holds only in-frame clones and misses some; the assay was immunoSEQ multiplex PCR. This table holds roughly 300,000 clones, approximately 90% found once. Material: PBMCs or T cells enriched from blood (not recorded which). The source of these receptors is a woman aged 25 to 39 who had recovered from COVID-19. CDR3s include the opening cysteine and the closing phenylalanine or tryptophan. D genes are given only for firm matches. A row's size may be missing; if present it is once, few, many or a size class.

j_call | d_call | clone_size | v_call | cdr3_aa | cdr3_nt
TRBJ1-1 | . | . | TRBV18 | CASSPLEGGSANTEAFF | TGTGCCAGCTCACCACTCGAGGGCGGGTCGGCGAACACTGAAGCTTTCTTT
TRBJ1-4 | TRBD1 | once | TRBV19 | CASGRQGTNEKLFF | TGTGCCAGTGGGCGACAGGGGACTAATGAAAAACTGTTTTTT
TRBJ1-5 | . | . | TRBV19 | CASSISGNQPQHF | TGTGCCAGTAGTATATCAGGCAATCAGCCCCAGCATTTT
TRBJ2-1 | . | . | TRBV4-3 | CASSPQGWGEQFF | TGCGCCAGCAGCCCGCAGGGGTGGGGTGAGCAGTTCTTC
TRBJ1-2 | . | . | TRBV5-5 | CASSHTGTLNYGYTF | TGTGCCAGCAGCCATACCGGGACATTGAACTATGGCTACACCTTC
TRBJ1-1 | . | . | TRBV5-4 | CASSSRTMNTEAFF | TGTGCCAGCAGCTCGCGGACTATGAACACTGAAGCTTTCTTT
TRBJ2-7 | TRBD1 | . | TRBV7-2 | CASSLGGTAVYEQYF | TGTGCCAGCAGCTTAGGTGGGACAGCTGTCTACGAGCAGTACTTC
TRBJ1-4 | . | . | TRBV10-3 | CAISEGRGEKLFF | TGTGCCATCAGTGAGGGCAGGGGAGAAAAACTGTTTTTT
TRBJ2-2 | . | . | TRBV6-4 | CASGGSSSGELFF | TGTGCCAGCGGCGGGTCTTCGAGCGGGGAGCTGTTTTTT
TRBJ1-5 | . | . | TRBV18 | CASSPQGGQPQHF | TGTGCCAGCTCACCTCAGGGAGGTCAGCCCCAGCATTTT
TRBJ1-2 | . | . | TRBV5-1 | CASSRTVLYGYTF | TGCGCCAGCAGCAGGACAGTACTCTATGGCTACACCTTC
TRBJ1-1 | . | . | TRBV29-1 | CSVSSSGEAFF | TGCAGCGTTTCATCGAGCGGGGAAGCTTTCTTT
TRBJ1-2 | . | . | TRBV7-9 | CASSHGQNYGYTF | TGTGCCAGCAGCCACGGACAGAACTATGGCTACACCTTC
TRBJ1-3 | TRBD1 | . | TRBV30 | CAWSTTGGNTIYF | TGTGCCTGGAGTACGACAGGGGGAAACACCATATATTTT
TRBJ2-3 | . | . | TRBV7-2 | CASSLDDTRTDTQYF | TGTGCCAGCAGCTTAGATGACACTCGCACAGATACGCAGTATTTT
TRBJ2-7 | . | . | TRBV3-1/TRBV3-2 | CASSQAVAYEQYF | TGTGCCAGCAGCCAAGCTGTAGCCTACGAGCAGTACTTC
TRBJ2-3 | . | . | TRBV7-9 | CASSTRGDTQYF | TGTGCCAGCAGCACCCGAGGGGATACGCAGTATTTT
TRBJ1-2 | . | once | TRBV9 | CASSSPGVGYGYTF | TGTGCCAGCAGCTCTCCCGGGGTTGGCTATGGCTACACCTTC
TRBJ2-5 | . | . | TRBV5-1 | CASTLGGRSEWETQYF | TGCGCCAGCACACTGGGTGGGAGATCGGAGTGGGAGACCCAGTACTTC
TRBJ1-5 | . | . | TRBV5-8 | CASSLAAGVSNQPQHF | TGTGCCAGCAGCTTGGCAGCAGGGGTGAGCAATCAGCCCCAGCATTTT
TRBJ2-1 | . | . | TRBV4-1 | CASSHIRLGGSEQFF | TGCGCCAGCAGCCATATCCGGCTGGGAGGTAGTGAGCAGTTCTTC
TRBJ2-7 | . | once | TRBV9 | CASSVGVGSSYEQYF | TGTGCCAGCAGCGTTGGCGTTGGGAGCTCCTACGAGCAGTACTTC
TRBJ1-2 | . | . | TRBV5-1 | CASSTGQPAGGYTF | TGCGCCAGCAGCACCGGACAGCCCGCCGGGGGCTACACCTTC
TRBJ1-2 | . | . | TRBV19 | CASSAERKTGHYGYTF | TGTGCCAGTAGCGCAGAGAGGAAGACAGGACACTATGGCTACACCTTC
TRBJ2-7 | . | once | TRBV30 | CAWSWEQGLYSYEQYF | TGTGCCTGGAGTTGGGAACAGGGACTATATTCCTACGAGCAGTACTTC
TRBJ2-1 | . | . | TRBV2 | CASSEAGSAYNEQFF | TGTGCCAGCAGTGAGGCAGGGTCGGCCTACAATGAGCAGTTCTTC
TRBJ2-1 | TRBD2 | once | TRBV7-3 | CASSLFGTSSPNEQFF | TGTGCCAGCAGCTTATTCGGGACTAGCTCTCCCAATGAGCAGTTCTTC
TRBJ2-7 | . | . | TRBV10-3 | CATGAGAERGEQYF | TGTGCCACAGGGGCGGGGGCCGAACGGGGGGAGCAGTACTTC
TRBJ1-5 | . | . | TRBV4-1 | CASSPRAGDQPQHF | TGCGCCAGCAGCCCGAGGGCAGGGGATCAGCCCCAGCATTTT
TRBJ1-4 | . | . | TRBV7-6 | CASSLGQSSEKLFF | TGTGCCAGCAGCTTAGGACAGAGTTCAGAAAAACTGTTTTTT
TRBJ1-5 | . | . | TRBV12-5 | CASGLYGGQPQHF | TGTGCTAGTGGTTTGTACGGTGGTCAGCCCCAGCATTTT
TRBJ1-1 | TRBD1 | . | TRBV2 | CASGQGWGEAFF | TGTGCCAGCGGACAGGGTTGGGGCGAAGCTTTCTTT